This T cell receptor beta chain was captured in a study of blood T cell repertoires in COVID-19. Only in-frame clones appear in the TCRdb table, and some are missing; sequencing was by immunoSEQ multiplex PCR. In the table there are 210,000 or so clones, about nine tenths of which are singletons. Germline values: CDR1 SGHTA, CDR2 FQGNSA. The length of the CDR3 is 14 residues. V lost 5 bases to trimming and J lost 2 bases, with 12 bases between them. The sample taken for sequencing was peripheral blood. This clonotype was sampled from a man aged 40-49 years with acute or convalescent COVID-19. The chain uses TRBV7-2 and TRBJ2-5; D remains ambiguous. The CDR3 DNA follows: TGTGCCAGCAGCGTCCTCGTCGTGCAAGAGACCCAGTACTTC. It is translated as CASSVLVVQETQYF.